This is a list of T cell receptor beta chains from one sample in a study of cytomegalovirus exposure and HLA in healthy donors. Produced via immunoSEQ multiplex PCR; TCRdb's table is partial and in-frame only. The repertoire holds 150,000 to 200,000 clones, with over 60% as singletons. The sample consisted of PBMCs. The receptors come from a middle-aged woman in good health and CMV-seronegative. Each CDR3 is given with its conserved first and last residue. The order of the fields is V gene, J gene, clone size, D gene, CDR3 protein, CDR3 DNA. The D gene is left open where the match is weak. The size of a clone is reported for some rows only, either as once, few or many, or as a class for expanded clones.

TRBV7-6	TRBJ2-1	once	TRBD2	CASSLAPRGGLNEQFF	TGTGCCAGCAGCTTAGCGCCTCGCGGGGGGCTGAATGAGCAGTTCTTC
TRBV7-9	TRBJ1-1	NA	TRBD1	CASSLRTGAEPEAFF	TGTGCCAGCAGCCTACGGACAGGGGCCGAACCTGAAGCTTTCTTT
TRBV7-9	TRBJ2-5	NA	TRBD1	CASSGVQGLMETQYF	TGTGCCAGCAGCGGAGTACAGGGGTTGATGGAGACCCAGTACTTC
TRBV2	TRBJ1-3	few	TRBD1	CASSTWTGRNTIYF	TGTGCCAGTTCAACCTGGACAGGGAGAAACACCATATATTTT
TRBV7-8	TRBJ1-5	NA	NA	CASSSLRLAQIYSNQPQHF	TGTGCCAGCAGCTCCTTACGACTCGCGCAGATTTATAGCAATCAGCCCCAGCATTTT
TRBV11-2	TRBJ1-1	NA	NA	CASSLRRIRNTEAFF	TGTGCCAGCAGCTTAAGGAGAATTCGGAACACTGAAGCTTTCTTT
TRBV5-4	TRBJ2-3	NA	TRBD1	CASSVDPGQGGSDTQYF	TGTGCCAGCAGCGTCGATCCGGGACAGGGGGGTTCAGATACGCAGTATTTT
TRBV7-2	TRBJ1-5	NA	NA	CASSFQNQPQHF	TGTGCCAGCAGCTTTCAAAATCAGCCCCAGCATTTT
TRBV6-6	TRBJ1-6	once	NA	CASSKTTGWNSPLHF	TGTGCCAGCAGCAAAACGACAGGTTGGAATTCACCCCTCCACTTT
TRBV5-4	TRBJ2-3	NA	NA	CASSLASGDTDTQYF	TGTGCCAGCAGCTTGGCCTCGGGGGACACAGATACGCAGTATTTT
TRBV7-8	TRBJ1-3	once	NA	CASSLYRSSGNTIYF	TGTGCCAGCAGCTTATACAGGAGCTCTGGAAACACCATATATTTT
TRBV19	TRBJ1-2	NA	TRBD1	CASSIDRSPGGLSGYTF	TGTGCCAGTAGTATAGATCGTTCGCCAGGGGGATTAAGTGGCTACACCTTC
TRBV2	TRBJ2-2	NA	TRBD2	CASSSGPSGGDTGELFF	TGTGCCAGCAGTTCGGGCCCTAGCGGGGGGGACACCGGGGAGCTGTTTTTT
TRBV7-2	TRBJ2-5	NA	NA	CASSLAGGDLQETQYF	TGTGCCAGCAGCTTAGCGGGGGGTGACTTACAAGAGACCCAGTACTTC
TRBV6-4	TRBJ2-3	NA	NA	CASSDSERTTTTDTQYF	TGTGCCAGCAGTGACTCTGAGCGGACTACAACCACAGATACGCAGTATTTT
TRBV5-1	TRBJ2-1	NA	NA	CASSLVPTENNEQFF	TGCGCCAGCAGCTTGGTTCCCACCGAGAACAATGAGCAGTTCTTC
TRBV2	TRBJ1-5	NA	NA	CASTAEGLWTNQPQHF	TGTGCCAGCACAGCGGAGGGGCTGTGGACGAATCAGCCCCAGCATTTT
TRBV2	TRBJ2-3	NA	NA	CASSAGTGTDTQYF	TGTGCCAGCAGTGCCGGGACTGGCACAGATACGCAGTATTTT
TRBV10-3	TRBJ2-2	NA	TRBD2	CAISGASGDTGELFF	TGTGCCATCAGTGGAGCGAGCGGGGACACCGGGGAGCTGTTTTTT
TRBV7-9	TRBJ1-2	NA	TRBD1	CASRRGQGSMGYTF	TGTGCCAGTAGGAGGGGACAGGGCTCTATGGGCTACACCTTC
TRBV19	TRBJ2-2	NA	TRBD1	CASSTDPGQGIGELFF	TGTGCCAGTAGTACCGATCCGGGACAGGGTATCGGGGAGCTGTTTTTT
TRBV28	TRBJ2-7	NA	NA	CASSLEADYEQYF	TGTGCCAGCAGTTTAGAGGCAGACTACGAGCAGTACTTC
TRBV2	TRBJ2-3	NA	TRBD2	CASKLGLAGPDTQYF	TGTGCCAGCAAGCTGGGACTAGCGGGGCCAGATACGCAGTATTTT
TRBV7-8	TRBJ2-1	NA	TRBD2	CASSLTSGGSYSYNEQFF	TGTGCCAGCAGCTTGACTAGCGGGGGGTCTTATTCCTACAATGAGCAGTTCTTC
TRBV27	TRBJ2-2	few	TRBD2	CASSLFLAGGRGTGELFF	TGTGCCAGCAGTTTATTCCTAGCGGGGGGGCGGGGAACCGGGGAGCTGTTTTTT
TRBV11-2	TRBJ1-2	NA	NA	CASSLASGGRGGYTF	TGTGCCAGCAGCTTAGCCTCGGGAGGAAGGGGAGGCTACACCTTC
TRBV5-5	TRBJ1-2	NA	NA	CASSFPGRTNYGYTF	TGTGCCAGCAGCTTCCCAGGGAGGACCAACTATGGCTACACCTTC
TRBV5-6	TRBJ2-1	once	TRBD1	CASGRDRTTYNEQFF	TGTGCCAGCGGTAGGGACAGGACCACCTACAATGAGCAGTTCTTC
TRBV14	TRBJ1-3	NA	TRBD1	CATQGTGVGNTIYF	TGTGCCACCCAGGGGACAGGGGTCGGAAACACCATATATTTT
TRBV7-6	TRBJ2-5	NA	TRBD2	CASSSTVGLYQETQYF	TGTGCCAGCAGCTCGACCGTGGGACTATACCAAGAGACCCAGTACTTC
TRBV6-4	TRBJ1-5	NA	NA	CASSSQVSNQPQHF	TGTGCCAGCAGCAGCCAGGTTAGCAATCAGCCCCAGCATTTT
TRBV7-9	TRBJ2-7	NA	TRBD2	CASSLSGGSSYEQYF	TGTGCCAGCAGCTTATCGGGGGGTAGCTCCTACGAGCAGTACTTC
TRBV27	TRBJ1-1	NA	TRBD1	CASRSAGTGNTEAFF	TGTGCCAGCAGGTCAGCGGGGACAGGGAACACTGAAGCTTTCTTT
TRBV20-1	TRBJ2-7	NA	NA	CSARRSDEQYF	TGCAGTGCTCGGAGATCCGACGAGCAGTACTTC
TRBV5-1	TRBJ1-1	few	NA	CASSLRAPRDEAFF	TGCGCCAGCAGCCTGAGAGCCCCCAGGGATGAAGCTTTCTTT
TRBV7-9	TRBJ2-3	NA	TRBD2	CASMAPGLGGTDTQYF	TGTGCCAGCATGGCACCGGGACTAGGCGGCACAGATACGCAGTATTTT
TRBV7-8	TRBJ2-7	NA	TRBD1	CASSFAAGGGEQYF	TGTGCCAGCAGCTTCGCGGCAGGGGGCGGCGAGCAGTACTTC
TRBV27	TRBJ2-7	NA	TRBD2	CASSPGTSGAYEQYF	TGTGCCAGCAGCCCCGGGACTAGCGGGGCATACGAGCAGTACTTC
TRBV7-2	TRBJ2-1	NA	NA	CASTNAGALLAEQFF	TGTGCCAGCACCAATGCGGGGGCACTTCTTGCCGAGCAGTTCTTC
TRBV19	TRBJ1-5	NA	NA	CASKSAGKRSNQPQHF	TGTGCCAGTAAAAGTGCAGGGAAGAGGAGCAATCAGCCCCAGCATTTT
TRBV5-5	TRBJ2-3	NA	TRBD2	CASSLGTSGAQYF	TGTGCCAGCAGCTTGGGGACTAGCGGGGCGCAGTATTTT
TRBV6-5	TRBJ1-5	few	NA	CASSYGRNQPQHF	TGTGCCAGCAGTTACGGCCGCAATCAGCCCCAGCATTTT
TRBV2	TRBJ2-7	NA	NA	CASSFSGTQGLPLYEQYF	TGTGCCAGCAGTTTCTCCGGGACACAAGGCCTGCCCCTCTACGAGCAGTACTTC
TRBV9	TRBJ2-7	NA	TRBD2	CASSVGFSGGGYEQYF	TGTGCCAGCAGCGTGGGATTCAGCGGGGGGGGCTACGAGCAGTACTTC
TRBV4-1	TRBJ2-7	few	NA	CASSLTGPTYEQYF	TGCGCCAGCAGCCTTACAGGGCCCACCTACGAGCAGTACTTC
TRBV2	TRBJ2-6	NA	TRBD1	CASSARQGIRRGANVLTF	TGTGCCAGCAGCGCGAGACAGGGAATAAGACGGGGGGCCAACGTCCTGACTTTC
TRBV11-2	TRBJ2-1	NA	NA	CASSWQGGGSREQFF	TGTGCCAGCAGCTGGCAGGGGGGTGGGTCTCGGGAGCAGTTCTTC
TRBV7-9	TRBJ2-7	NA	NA	CASSLNSLDEQYF	TGTGCCAGCAGCTTGAATTCACTCGACGAGCAGTACTTC
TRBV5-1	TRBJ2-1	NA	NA	CASSLGGVREQFF	TGCGCCAGCAGCTTGGGTGGAGTAAGGGAGCAGTTCTTC
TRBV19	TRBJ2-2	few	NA	CASSRGSNTGELFF	TGTGCCAGTAGTCGGGGGAGCAACACCGGGGAGCTGTTTTTT